The 19 T cell receptor beta chains given below trace back to one sample, sequenced in a study of T cell changes during pregnancy in multiple sclerosis. Clones were read by immunoSEQ multiplex PCR, and TCRdb kept only the in-frame ones, dropping some. The sample lists roughly 32,000 clones, about 88% occurring once. The sequenced sample was CD8+ T cells from peripheral blood mononuclear cells, obtained in the third trimester of pregnancy. The receptors were sampled from a female donor with multiple sclerosis, enrolled in a pregnancy study.

This clone was observed a few times. The chain joins TRBV19 to TRBJ2-1; 9 bases map to TRBD1. J was trimmed by 2 bases and V by 0 bases; bases with no gene match: 5. The CDR3 extends over 17 amino acids. CDR1 is LNHDA and CDR2 is SQIVND in the germline V gene (reference sequence). CDR3 sequence: CASSIDWGQGAYNEQFF. Written as DNA, the CDR3 is TGTGCCAGTAGTATAGATTGGGGACAGGGAGCCTACAATGAGCAGTTCTTC.

By share, this clone ranks as large. The V call is TRBV5-5, the J call TRBJ2-7; D call uncertain. Germline assignment: CDR1 SGHKS and CDR2 YYEKEE (reference sequence). This CDR3 contains 14 residues. Trimming left V 3 bases short and J 7 bases short, with 17 bases between. CDR3 sequence (DNA): TGTGCCAGCAGCTCCGGGTTCCATCCTCGGGAGCAGTACTTC. Its protein product is CASSSGFHPREQYF.

This sequence joins TRBV19 and TRBJ1-1; tentative D call: TRBD1 (5 bases). V lost 3 bases, J lost 1 base, and 15 bases lay in between. The CDR3 loop spans 16 amino acids. The germline CDR1 and CDR2 sequences are LNHDA and SQIVND (reference sequence). The chain's CDR3 is CASSIGWGRSNTEAFF. Here the CDR3 DNA reads TGTGCCAGTAGTATCGGTTGGGGCCGATCGAACACTGAAGCTTTCTTT.

The rearrangement joins TRBV25-1 to TRBJ2-5; 12 bases are shared with TRBD2. V was clipped by 5 bases and J by 5 bases; unmatched bases: 15. In germline, CDR1 is MGHDK, CDR2 SYGVNS. The CDR3 length is 18 residues. CDR3 nucleotide sequence: TGTGCCAGCAGTTACGGGCCCACCGGGACTAGCGGGTTGGAGACCCAGTACTTC. It is translated as CASSYGPTGTSGLETQYF.

CDR3 sequence (DNA): TGCAGCGTTGAAGAGGAAGGAGGCTTCGAGCAGTACTTC. It encodes CSVEEEGGFEQYF. The rearrangement joins TRBV29-1 to TRBJ2-5, with D possibly being TRBD2 (5 bases). The DNA end is a closer match to TRBJ2-7, so the J assignment may be wrong. Germline V lookup: CDR1 SQVTM, CDR2 ANQGSEA. The CDR3 totals 13 residues.

V usage is TRBV27 and J usage is TRBJ2-1, with 11 bases matching TRBD2. Germline trimming cut 6 bases from V and 1 base from J; bases unmatched to any gene: 5. Germline-derived CDR1 and CDR2 are MNHEY and SMNVEV (reference sequence). The CDR3 is 16 amino acids. The CDR3 loop reads CASSATSGKSYNEQFF. CDR3 DNA: TGTGCCAGCAGCGCGACTAGCGGGAAATCCTACAATGAGCAGTTCTTC.

The genes are TRBV7-9 and TRBJ1-4; D gene ambiguous. CDR3 length: 12 amino acids. V was shortened by 1 base and J by 8 bases, with 5 bases between the two germline ends. Germline V gene sequence: CDR1 SEHNR, CDR2 FQNEAQ (reference sequence). The CDR3 is CASSLGAEKLFF. Written as DNA, the CDR3 is TGTGCCAGCAGCTTAGGGGCCGAAAAACTGTTTTTT.

The V call is TRBV7-2, the J call TRBJ2-7; weak D call: TRBD1 (5 bases). CDR3 length: 15 residues. The germline CDR1 and CDR2 sequences are SGHTA and FQGNSA. V was trimmed by 0 bases and J by 3 bases, leaving 12 bases between them. The CDR3 nucleotides are TGTGCCAGCAGCTTAGCCAGGGCCGTTCACTACGAGCAGTACTTC. Protein: CASSLARAVHYEQYF.

The sample holds a few counts of this clone. The chain has TRBV5-4 and TRBJ1-2; D ambiguous. In germline, CDR1 is SGHNT, CDR2 YYREEE (reference sequence). The V gene lost 2 bases and the J gene lost 6 bases, with 17 bases spanning the gap. The CDR3 is made up of 15 amino acids. This CDR3 reads CASSLDYLRADGYTF. Here the CDR3 DNA reads TGTGCCAGCAGCTTAGACTACCTGAGAGCGGATGGCTACACCTTC.

V usage is TRBV4-1 and J usage is TRBJ2-1, with TRBD2 matching 14 bases. The CDR3 is made up of 19 amino acids. V was pared by 3 bases and J by 2 bases, with 9 bases of the junction left unmatched. Germline-derived CDR1 and CDR2 are MGHRA and YSYEKL. CDR3 nucleotide sequence: TGCGCCAGCAGCCACCCGGGACTAGCGGGAGACGAAACCTACAATGAGCAGTTCTTC. It specifies CASSHPGLAGDETYNEQFF.

The chain couples TRBV6-5 to TRBJ2-5; D possibly corresponds to TRBD1 (5 bases). Germline lookup yields CDR1 MNHEY and CDR2 SVGAGI. The CDR3 spans 12 residues. Trimming took 6 bases from V and 7 from J, leaving 12 bases between them. In nucleotides, the CDR3 is TGTGCCAGCAGGGGGCCGACGGGGACCCAGTACTTC. Translation: CASRGPTGTQYF.

The V and J genes are TRBV6-1 and TRBJ2-2; 8 bases align to TRBD2. Germline values: CDR1 MNHNS, CDR2 SASEGT. The V and J ends lost 2 bases and 4 bases, in that order; junction bases with no gene match: 6. The CDR3 loop spans 16 amino acids. The CDR3 sequence is CASSEITGGGTGELFF. The CDR3, as DNA: TGTGCCAGCAGTGAAATCACGGGGGGGGGCACCGGGGAGCTGTTTTTT.

The chain links TRBV27 to TRBJ2-3; D not certain. Germline CDR1 MNHEY, CDR2 SMNVEV (reference sequence). The CDR3 length is 13 residues. V lost 11 bases and J lost 5, with 17 bases in between. Here the CDR3 DNA reads TGTGCCGCCGGTGGGCCACTGGGAGATACGCAGTATTTT. Amino acids: CAAGGPLGDTQYF.

The V call is TRBV9, the J call TRBJ1-2; 9 bases are shared with TRBD1. Germline loops: CDR1 SGDLS, CDR2 YYNGEE. The J segment lost 0 bases and the V segment lost 4 bases, leaving 10 bases of the junction unmatched. There are 17 residues in the CDR3. The CDR3 sequence: CASSRGDRVDANYGYTF. CDR3 bases: TGTGCCAGCAGCAGGGGGGACAGGGTCGATGCTAACTATGGCTACACCTTC.

This clone was observed a single time. This rearrangement joins TRBV27 to TRBJ1-1; D is unclear. Trimming shortened V by 3 bases and J by 0 bases, and 8 bases separated the two germline ends. The length of the CDR3 is 14 residues. Per the germline V gene, CDR1 is MNHEY and CDR2 is SMNVEV (reference sequence). This CDR3 reads CASSFGRMNTEAFF. CDR3 nucleotide sequence: TGTGCCAGCAGTTTCGGGAGGATGAACACTGAAGCTTTCTTT.

This chain's CDR3 is CASSLSRGSEQYF. The CDR3 bases are TGTGCCAGCAGTCTGAGTCGAGGAAGCGAGCAGTACTTC. The chain combines TRBV27 with TRBJ2-7; D unclear. The CDR3 is made up of 13 amino acids. Per germline, CDR1 MNHEY and CDR2 SMNVEV (reference sequence). The V end lost 5 bases, the J end lost 6 bases, and 14 bases lay between the germline ends.

The gene calls are TRBV5-1 and TRBJ1-1, with D unresolved. V was clipped by 7 bases and J by 1 base, with 8 bases between them. In germline, CDR1 is SGHRS, CDR2 YFSETQ. The CDR3 has 12 residues. The CDR3 region has the DNA TGCGCCAGCTCGATCGGGAACACTGAAGCTTTCTTT. Amino acid sequence: CASSIGNTEAFF.

The chain couples TRBV5-4 to TRBJ2-3; tentative D call: TRBD1 (5 bases). The germline V and J ends were trimmed by 4 bases and 4 bases, with 7 bases remaining between them. In germline, CDR1 is SGHNT, CDR2 YYREEE (reference sequence). The CDR3 totals 12 residues. CDR3 coding DNA: TGTGCCAGCAGCAGGGGTGCAGATACGCAGTATTTT. It encodes CASSRGADTQYF. The full variable domain, its missing parts supplied by reference TRBV5-4 and TRBJ2-3, is ETGVTQSPTHLIKTRGQQVTLRCSSQSGHNTVSWYQQALGQGPQFIFQYYREEENGRGNFPPRFSGLQFPNYSSELNVNALELDDSALYLCASSRGADTQYFGPGTRLTVL.

This chain uses TRBV20-1 with TRBJ2-1; D remains unclear. Trimming pared 3 bases from V and 10 bases from J, leaving 7 bases between. There are 10 residues in the CDR3. Germline-derived CDR1 and CDR2 are DFQATT and SNEGSKA (reference sequence). The CDR3 here is CSASNPEQFF. In DNA, the CDR3 is TGCAGTGCTAGTAATCCCGAGCAGTTCTTC.